This TCR beta chain appears in the sequencing data of a study of T cell repertoires in cytomegalovirus infection. The wider study: CMV infection and matching HLA type were both indicated by public TCR beta signatures.

This clonotype was detected only a few times. Its antigen remains unknown. The CDR3 is 15 residues long. Trimming removed 1 base at V and 3 bases at J, with 10 bases between. The germline V gene encodes CDR1 PRHDT and CDR2 FYEKMQ (reference sequence). General study points: The cumulative frequency of public TCR beta families distinguished individuals who carried CMV together with the relevant HLA. CMV-specific TCR beta clonotypes restricted by HLA-C dominated the ex vivo response.

TCRdb re-called the reads through MiXCR, storing one row per CDR3 protein. The profile covers about 900,000 distinct CDR3 sequences, with more than 25% appearing a single time and around an eighth taken by the ten largest. The chain uses TRBV13 and TRBJ2-4, with D perhaps TRBD2 (6 bases). Here the sequenced sample was cultured CD8+ T cells from PBMCs, taken from culture after CMV antigen stimulation. The TCR was taken from a human donor in good health (CMV status not recorded). Some clones in this sample may be carry-over from other donors' samples. The CDR3 DNA reads as TGTGCCAGCAGCTTAGTAGGGGAGGACAAAAACATTCAGTACTTC. Protein product: CASSLVGEDKNIQYF.